Listed below are T cell receptor beta chains from one sample, sequenced in a study of CD8 T cells in ankylosing spondylitis. TCRdb reanalysed the 5' RACE reads using MiXCR and keeps one entry per CDR3 protein. Altogether 50,000 to 70,000 distinct CDR3 sequences are present, under 7.5% being singletons, with the ten largest covering approximately 4.5%. Sequencing used synovial fluid, either unsorted or a sorted T cell fraction (not recorded which). The receptor source for this set is a male donor with ankylosing spondylitis. CDR3s leave out the opening cysteine and the closing phenylalanine or tryptophan.

CDR3 protein: ASSPSQGNTEAF; J gene: TRBJ1-1; V gene: TRBV6-4
CDR3 protein: SVGGLTYGYT; J gene: TRBJ1-2; V gene: TRBV29-1
CDR3 protein: ASSPPARRTETQY; J gene: TRBJ2-5; V gene: TRBV18
CDR3 protein: ASSAGGITYNEQF; J gene: TRBJ2-1; V gene: TRBV9
CDR3 protein: ASSHGNTEAF; J gene: TRBJ1-1; V gene: TRBV7-2
CDR3 protein: ASTDLGGYTEAF; J gene: TRBJ1-1; V gene: TRBV12-3/TRBV12-4
CDR3 protein: ATVEGYEGEQY; J gene: TRBJ2-7; V gene: TRBV15
CDR3 protein: ASSQDDRGRGEQY; J gene: TRBJ2-7; V gene: TRBV4-2
CDR3 protein: ASSPIRLAGGYTGELF; J gene: TRBJ2-2; V gene: TRBV28
CDR3 protein: ASSLHYGLVGTEAF; J gene: TRBJ1-1; V gene: TRBV5-5
CDR3 protein: ASSFSQGSYNEQF; J gene: TRBJ2-1; V gene: TRBV5-8
CDR3 protein: ASSQAGPSTDTQY; J gene: TRBJ2-3; V gene: TRBV6-1
CDR3 protein: SARAGARTGNTIY; J gene: TRBJ1-3; V gene: TRBV20-1
CDR3 protein: ASSTVGTGRPYEQY; J gene: TRBJ2-7; V gene: TRBV7-2
CDR3 protein: ASSKDWGFQETQY; J gene: TRBJ2-5; V gene: TRBV4-3